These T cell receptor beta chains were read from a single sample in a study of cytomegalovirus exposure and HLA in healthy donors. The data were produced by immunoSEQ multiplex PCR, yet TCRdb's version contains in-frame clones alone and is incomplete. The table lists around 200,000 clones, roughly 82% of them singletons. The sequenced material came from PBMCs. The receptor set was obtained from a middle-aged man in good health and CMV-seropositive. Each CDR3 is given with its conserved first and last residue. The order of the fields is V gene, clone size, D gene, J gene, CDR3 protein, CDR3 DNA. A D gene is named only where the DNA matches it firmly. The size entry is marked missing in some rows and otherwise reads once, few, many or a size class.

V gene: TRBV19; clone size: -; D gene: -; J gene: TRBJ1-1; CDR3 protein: CASSLGQVNTEAFF; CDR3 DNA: TGTGCCAGTAGTTTGGGACAAGTGAACACTGAAGCTTTCTTT
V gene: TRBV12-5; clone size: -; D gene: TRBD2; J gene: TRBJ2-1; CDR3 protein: CASGSSGRGHEQFF; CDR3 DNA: TGTGCTAGTGGCTCTAGCGGGAGGGGCCATGAGCAGTTCTTC
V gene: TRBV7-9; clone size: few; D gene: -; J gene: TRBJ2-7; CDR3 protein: CASSLEGRLGWEQYF; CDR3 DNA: TGTGCCAGCAGCTTAGAGGGTAGACTAGGATGGGAGCAGTACTTC
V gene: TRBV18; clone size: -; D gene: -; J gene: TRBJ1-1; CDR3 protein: CASSQTRTPEAFF; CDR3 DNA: TGTGCCAGCTCACAGACTAGAACACCTGAAGCTTTCTTT
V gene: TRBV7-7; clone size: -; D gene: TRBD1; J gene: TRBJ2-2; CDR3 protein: CASSLQGSGGELFF; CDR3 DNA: TGTGCTAGCAGCTTACAGGGGTCAGGCGGGGAGCTGTTTTTT
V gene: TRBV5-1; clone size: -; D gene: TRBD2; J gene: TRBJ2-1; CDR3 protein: CASRVFAGGGFADEQFF; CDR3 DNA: TGCGCCAGCAGAGTCTTTGCGGGAGGGGGGTTCGCGGATGAGCAGTTCTTC
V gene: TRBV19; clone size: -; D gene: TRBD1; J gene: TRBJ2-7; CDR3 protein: CASSMSWDSDEQYF; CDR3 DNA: TGTGCCAGTAGTATGTCATGGGACAGTGACGAGCAGTACTTC
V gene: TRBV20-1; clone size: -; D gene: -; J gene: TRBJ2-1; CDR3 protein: CSARGVGEQFF; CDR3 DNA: TGCAGTGCTAGAGGGGTGGGCGAGCAGTTCTTC
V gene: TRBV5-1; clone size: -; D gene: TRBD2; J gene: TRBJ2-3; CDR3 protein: CASSNPLSGASTDTQYF; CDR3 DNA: TGCGCCAGCAGCAACCCCCTAAGCGGGGCTAGCACAGATACGCAGTATTTT
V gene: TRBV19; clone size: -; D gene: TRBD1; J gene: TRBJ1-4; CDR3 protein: CASRAWQGAEKLFF; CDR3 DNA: TGTGCCAGTAGAGCGTGGCAGGGGGCTGAAAAACTGTTTTTT
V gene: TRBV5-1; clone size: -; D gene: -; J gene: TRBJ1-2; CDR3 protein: CASSSGVGYGYTF; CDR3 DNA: TGCGCCAGCAGCTCCGGGGTGGGGTATGGCTACACCTTC
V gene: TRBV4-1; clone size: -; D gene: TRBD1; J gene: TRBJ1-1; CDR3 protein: CASSQSGQGNTEAFF; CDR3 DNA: TGCGCCAGCAGCCAATCGGGACAGGGCAACACTGAAGCTTTCTTT
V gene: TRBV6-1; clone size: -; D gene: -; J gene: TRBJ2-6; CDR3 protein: CASKTHSSGANVLTF; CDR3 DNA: TGTGCCAGCAAAACCCACAGCTCTGGGGCCAACGTCCTGACTTTC
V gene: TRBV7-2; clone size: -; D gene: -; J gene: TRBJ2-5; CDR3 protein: CASSLEDQETQYF; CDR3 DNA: TGTGCCAGCAGCCTTGAGGACCAAGAGACCCAGTACTTC
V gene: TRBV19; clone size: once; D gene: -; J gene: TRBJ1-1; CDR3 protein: CASSPGGTEAFF; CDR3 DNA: TGTGCCAGTAGTCCGGGGGGGACTGAAGCTTTCTTT
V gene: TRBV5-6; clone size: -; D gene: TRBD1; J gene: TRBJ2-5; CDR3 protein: CASSGQGWETQYF; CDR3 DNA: TGTGCCAGCAGCGGACAGGGATGGGAGACCCAGTACTTC
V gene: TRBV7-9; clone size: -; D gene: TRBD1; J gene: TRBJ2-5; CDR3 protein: CASSLGNRGQGWETQYF; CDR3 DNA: TGTGCCAGCAGCTTAGGCAACAGGGGACAGGGATGGGAGACCCAGTACTTC
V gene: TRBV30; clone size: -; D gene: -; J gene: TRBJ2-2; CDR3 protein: CAWSAPGLDTGELFF; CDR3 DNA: TGTGCCTGGAGTGCACCGGGACTTGACACCGGGGAGCTGTTTTTT
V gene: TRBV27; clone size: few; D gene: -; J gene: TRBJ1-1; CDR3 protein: CASSFLGGGSTEAFF; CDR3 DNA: TGTGCCAGCAGTTTCCTCGGGGGGGGGAGCACTGAAGCTTTCTTT
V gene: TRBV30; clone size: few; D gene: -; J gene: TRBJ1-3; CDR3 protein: CAWSGRGTGNTIYF; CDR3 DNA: TGTGCCTGGAGTGGACGGGGAACTGGAAACACCATATATTTT
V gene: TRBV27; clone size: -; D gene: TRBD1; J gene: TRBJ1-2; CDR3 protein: CASRGVGTGDGYTF; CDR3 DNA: TGTGCCAGCAGAGGGGTAGGAACAGGGGATGGCTACACCTTC
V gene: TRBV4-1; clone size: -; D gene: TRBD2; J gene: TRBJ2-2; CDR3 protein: CASRAGGGELFF; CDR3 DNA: TGCGCCAGCAGGGCGGGAGGCGGGGAGCTGTTTTTT
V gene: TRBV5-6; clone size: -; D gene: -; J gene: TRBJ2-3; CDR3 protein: CASSLFSGDTQYF; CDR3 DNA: TGTGCCAGCAGCTTGTTCTCGGGAGATACGCAGTATTTT
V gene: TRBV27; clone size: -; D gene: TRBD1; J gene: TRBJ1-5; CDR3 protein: CASSPTGNQPQHF; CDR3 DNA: TGTGCCAGCAGTCCGACAGGGAATCAGCCCCAGCATTTT
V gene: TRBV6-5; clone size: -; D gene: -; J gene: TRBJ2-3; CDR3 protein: CASSRPRDTQYF; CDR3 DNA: TGTGCCAGCAGTCGTCCTCGAGATACGCAGTATTTT
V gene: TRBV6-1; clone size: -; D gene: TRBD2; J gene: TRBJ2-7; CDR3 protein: CASSEAAGIGEQYF; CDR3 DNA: TGTGCCAGCAGTGAAGCAGCGGGAATTGGCGAGCAGTACTTC
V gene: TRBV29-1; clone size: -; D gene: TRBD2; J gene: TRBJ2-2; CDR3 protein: CSVARLAPNTGELFF; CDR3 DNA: TGCAGCGTGGCAAGACTAGCACCGAACACCGGGGAGCTGTTTTTT
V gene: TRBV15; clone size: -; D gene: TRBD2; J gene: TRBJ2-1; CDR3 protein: CATSRATSVYNEQFF; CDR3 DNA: TGTGCCACCAGCAGAGCCACTAGCGTCTACAATGAGCAGTTCTTC